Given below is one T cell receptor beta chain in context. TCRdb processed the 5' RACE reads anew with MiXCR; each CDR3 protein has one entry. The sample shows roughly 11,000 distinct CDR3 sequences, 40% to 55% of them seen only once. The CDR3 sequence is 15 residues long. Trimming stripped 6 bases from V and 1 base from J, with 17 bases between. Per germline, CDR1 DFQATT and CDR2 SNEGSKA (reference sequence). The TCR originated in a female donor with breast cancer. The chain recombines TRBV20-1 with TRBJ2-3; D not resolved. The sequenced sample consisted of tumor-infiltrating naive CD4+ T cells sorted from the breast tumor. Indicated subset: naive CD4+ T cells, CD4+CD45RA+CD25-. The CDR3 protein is CSADGESQGTDTQYF. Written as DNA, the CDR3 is TGCAGTGCAGATGGAGAGAGCCAAGGCACAGATACGCAGTATTTT.